The following is a T cell receptor beta chain sequence with its context. Its target is not known. Sequence at one end of the junction differs from germline and may be a read error. From germline, CDR1 is SGHTA and CDR2 FQGNSA. This CDR3 is built from 18 residues. Time point: after preoperative PTX-NDP chemotherapy. Before surgery, patients were given preoperative paclitaxel-nedaplatin chemotherapy. This sample was included in a study of esophageal squamous cell carcinoma under preoperative chemotherapy. Turning to the study itself: Both tumor-infiltrating lymphocytes and peripheral blood T cells were profiled. Overall study results and limits: After treatment, tumor-infiltrating lymphocytes seemed to come partly from incoming peripheral T cells, not only local changes. Abundant clones tended to shrink rather than expand after paclitaxel-nedaplatin.

TCRdb redid the calling of the PCR reads with MiXCR, one entry per CDR3 protein. This table has tens of thousands of distinct CDR3 sequences, around 50% appearing once. The V gene is TRBV7-2, the J gene TRBJ2-5, with 9 bases fitting TRBD2. The source is a human donor with esophageal squamous cell carcinoma. The donor label of this sample is uncertain. The biological material was taken from a patient given preoperative chemotherapy. The CDR3 loop reads CASSPQVERGALPETQYF. CDR3 nucleotide sequence: TGTGCCAGCAGCCCCCAAGTAGAGCGGGGGGCTTTACCAGAGACCCAGTATTTC.